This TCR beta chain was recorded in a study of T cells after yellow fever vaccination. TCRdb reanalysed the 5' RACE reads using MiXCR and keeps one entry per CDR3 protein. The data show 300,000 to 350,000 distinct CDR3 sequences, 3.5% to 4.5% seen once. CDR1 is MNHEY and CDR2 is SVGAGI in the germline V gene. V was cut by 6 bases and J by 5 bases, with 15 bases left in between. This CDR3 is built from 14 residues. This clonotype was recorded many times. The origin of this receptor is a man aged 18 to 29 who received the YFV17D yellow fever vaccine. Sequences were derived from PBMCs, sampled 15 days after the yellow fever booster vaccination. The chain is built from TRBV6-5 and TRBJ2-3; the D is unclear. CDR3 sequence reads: CASSPYPVGDTQYF. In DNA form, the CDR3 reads TGTGCCAGCAGCCCTTACCCCGTCGGAGATACGCAGTATTTT.